The entry below describes one T cell receptor (beta chain). The CDR3 runs 17 residues. CDR1 MGHRA and CDR2 YSYEKL come from the germline V gene. V was shortened by 4 bases and J by 0 bases, with 15 bases between the two germline ends. Together with a sample-barcoded 5' primer, a J-beta primer mix was included in a second PCR lasting roughly 6 to 12 cycles. TCRdb itself ran the 5' RACE reads through MiXCR, one entry per CDR3 protein. In the table there are hundreds of thousands of distinct CDR3 sequences, about 24% of which are singletons. This sample was taken from a study of blood T cells in healthy people across ages. Another study also made use of these data, one on T cells of mothers and their children.

The receptor was derived from a boy aged 5 to 17 in good health. The sequenced sample was blood. This chain uses TRBV4-1 with TRBJ2-2; a possible D gene is TRBD1 (6 bases). The CDR3 spells CASSPLWTVPNTGELFF. CDR3 in DNA: TGCGCCAGCAGCCCCCTTTGGACAGTCCCGAACACCGGGGAGCTGTTTTTT.